This note documents a single T cell receptor (beta chain) sequence. This specimen belongs to a study of cytomegalovirus exposure and HLA in healthy donors. On the study more broadly: Early released data comprised some 91 million unique TCRs from HLA-typed donors.

Primers included in the PCR were 60 Vbeta and 13 Jbeta primers. Clones were sequenced by immunoSEQ multiplex PCR, and TCRdb holds only the in-frame ones, with some missing. Of around 150,000 clones listed, around 80% are singletons. From germline, CDR1 is SGHRS and CDR2 YFSETQ. The junction had 10 bases not matched to a gene; V was cut back by 0 bases and J by 6 bases. This CDR3 spans 16 amino acids. The chain joins TRBV5-1 to TRBJ1-2, with TRBD1 matching over 8 bases. This receptor was taken from a woman in her thirties or forties in good health and CMV-seronegative. Sample: PBMCs. CDR3 sequence: CASSLADRGAVNGYTF. Written as DNA, the CDR3 is TGCGCCAGCAGCTTGGCCGACAGGGGAGCAGTTAATGGCTACACCTTC.